This TCR beta chain appears in the sequencing data of a study of tumor-infiltrating lymphocytes in primary liver carcinoma. For the study at large: Each of the samples returned roughly 3.5 to 8 million productive TCRbeta reads (a yield similar across tissue types).

Germline lookup yields CDR1 MDHEN and CDR2 SYDVKM. The CDR3 consists of 13 residues. V lost 6 bases and J 4 bases, leaving 10 bases between the germline ends. Between roughly 17 and 31 mg of unsorted bulk tissue served as the source from which RNA and DNA were co-extracted. Enrolled patients were chronically infected with HBV and treatment-naive. Over 85% viable tumor cells were present in every tumor sample. Researchers generated TCR beta cDNA from about 0.5 ug of total RNA, relying on a constant-region primer. Slightly modified ARM-PCR, run as three nested multiplex PCR rounds, produced the TCR beta libraries. It was with TRBV1-TRBV30 forward primers and a C-beta reverse primer that the first two PCR rounds were run, at 10 cycles each. TCRdb reanalysed the multiplex PCR reads using MiXCR and keeps one entry per CDR3 protein. The sample gives 55,000 to 65,000 distinct CDR3 sequences, roughly 70% of which show up once; roughly three fifths is in the top ten.

The TCR comes from a man between 35 and 55 years old with primary liver carcinoma and hepatitis B virus infection. The chain combines TRBV28 with TRBJ1-5, with D unclear. Material: liver tumor tissue from sampling region 2. Specified subset: tumor region T2, inferior pole. The CDR3 spells CASSPRKNQPQHF. CDR3 bases: TGTGCCAGCAGCCCCCGGAAGAATCAGCCCCAGCATTTT.